These T cell receptor beta chains were read from a single sample in a study of cytomegalovirus exposure and HLA in healthy donors. Some clones are missing from TCRdb's copy, which holds only in-frame ones; the method was immunoSEQ multiplex PCR. The sample contains about 150,000 clones, 60% to 80% of which appear only once. The sample comprised PBMCs. The receptors were gathered from a woman in her 50s in good health and CMV-seropositive. CDR3s include the opening cysteine and the closing phenylalanine or tryptophan. Each record gives: D gene, clone size, J gene, V gene, CDR3 DNA, CDR3 protein. A D gene is named only where the DNA matches it firmly. The listing skips clone size in some rows; elsewhere it reads once, few, many or a size class.

>-|-|TRBJ1-1|TRBV20-1
TGCAGTGCTACACTAGACACTGAAGCTTTCTTT
CSATLDTEAFF
>TRBD1|-|TRBJ2-5|TRBV5-6
TGTGCCAGCAGCTTGGGACAGGGGAATCGGGGGGAGACCCAGTACTTC
CASSLGQGNRGETQYF
>-|few|TRBJ2-7|TRBV6-5
TGTGCCAGCAGCCGCACTTACAGGGAATACTACGAGCAGTACTTC
CASSRTYREYYEQYF
>-|-|TRBJ1-1|TRBV2
TGTGCCAGCAGTTTCAGTGAACAGGGTGAAGCTTTCTTT
CASSFSEQGEAFF
>-|-|TRBJ2-3|TRBV5-8
TGTGCCAGCAGCTCGACAGGGACTAGCACAGATACGCAGTATTTT
CASSSTGTSTDTQYF
>TRBD1|-|TRBJ1-1|TRBV6-1
TGTGCCAGCAGCATACAGGGGGCCATAGGGGTGAGGGCTTTCTTT
CASSIQGAIGVRAFF
>TRBD1|-|TRBJ1-4|TRBV30
TGTGCCTGGAGCGACCCGGGACAGGGGTTTACTAATGAAAAACTGTTTTTT
CAWSDPGQGFTNEKLFF
>-|-|TRBJ1-2|TRBV5-5
TGTGCCAGCAGCTTTAGCCTATCTTCTAACTATGGCTACACCTTC
CASSFSLSSNYGYTF
>TRBD1|-|TRBJ1-5|TRBV10-3
TGTGCCAGTGGACAGGGGGTTGATCAGCCCCAGCATTTT
CASGQGVDQPQHF
>TRBD1|once|TRBJ1-2|TRBV6-5
TGTGCCAGCAATGACAGGGCGATCTCTGGCTACACCTTC
CASNDRAISGYTF
>-|-|TRBJ1-4|TRBV7-6
TGTGCCAGCAGGTCTGCTCAGGAAAAACTGTTTTTT
CASRSAQEKLFF
>TRBD1|-|TRBJ2-5|TRBV6-1
TGTGCCAGTAAAAGGGACAGGGGGCGAGAGACCCAGTACTTC
CASKRDRGRETQYF
>-|-|TRBJ2-3|TRBV7-2
TGTGCCAGCAGCAGGGGGTCGGGGGGCCGAAAAGATACGCAGTATTTT
CASSRGSGGRKDTQYF
>TRBD2|-|TRBJ2-1|TRBV9
TGTGCCAGCAGCGTAGGAGGACTAGCTGGGAGGAATGAGCAGTTCTTC
CASSVGGLAGRNEQFF
>-|-|TRBJ2-1|TRBV10-3
TGTGCCATCAGTGACCCTATCCAGGACAGAAATTGGGGAAATGGCTACAATGAGCAGTTCTTC
CAISDPIQDRNWGNGYNEQFF
>TRBD2|-|TRBJ2-2|TRBV5-8
TGTGCCAGCAGCTGGGGACTAGCGGGTACCGGGGAGCTGTTTTTT
CASSWGLAGTGELFF
>-|-|TRBJ2-2|TRBV11-3
TGTGCCAGCAGCGGTCGCGCCTCGAACACCGGGGAGCTGTTTTTT
CASSGRASNTGELFF
>TRBD2|-|TRBJ2-3|TRBV7-3
TGTGCCAGCAGCTTAAGTTTCCGGGGGGCAGATACGCAGTATTTT
CASSLSFRGADTQYF
>-|-|TRBJ2-7|TRBV11-2
TGTGCCAGCAGCTTAGAATTTGCGGGGGAGCAGTACTTC
CASSLEFAGEQYF
>-|-|TRBJ2-2|TRBV5-8
TGTGCCAGCAGCTTGTTTCAGTACACCGGGGAGCTGTTTTTT
CASSLFQYTGELFF
>TRBD1|-|TRBJ2-3|TRBV2
TGTGCCAGCAACTTGGGACAGAGCACAGATACGCAGTATTTT
CASNLGQSTDTQYF
>-|few|TRBJ2-5|TRBV2
TGTGCCTGCTCGGGGGACCGGTACGGGACCCAGTACTTC
CACSGDRYGTQYF
>TRBD1|-|TRBJ1-1|TRBV7-8
TGTGCCAGCAGCTTAGGGACAGGGTCGGGGGCTTTCTTT
CASSLGTGSGAFF
>-|-|TRBJ1-2|TRBV19
TGTGCCAGTATCGAGGGCCGGGAAAGGAACTATGGCTACACCTTC
CASIEGRERNYGYTF
>TRBD1|-|TRBJ2-7|TRBV7-9
TGTGCCAGCAGCTTGGGGACAGGGGGCATCGAGCAGTACTTC
CASSLGTGGIEQYF
>-|-|TRBJ1-3|TRBV6-6
TGTGCCAGCAGGGACATTTCTGGAAACACCATATATTTT
CASRDISGNTIYF
>-|few|TRBJ1-5|TRBV6-5
TGTGCCAGCAGTACTGACTATAGCAATCAGCCCCAGCATTTT
CASSTDYSNQPQHF
>-|-|TRBJ2-7|TRBV5-6
TGTGCCAGCAGCCCCGGGGAGGCCTACGAGCAGTACTTC
CASSPGEAYEQYF
>TRBD1|once|TRBJ1-2|TRBV7-9
TGTGCCAGCAGCCTCGGGTCGGGACAGGAGAGCTATGGCTACACCTTC
CASSLGSGQESYGYTF